This T cell receptor beta chain is drawn from a study of beta chain features in type 1 diabetes. Notes on the study in general: The VDJ junctions of type 1 diabetes patients carried fewer insertions and more deletions. Across patients, naive, central memory and Treg TCRB repertoires exhibited apparently greater similarity than was observed across healthy donors. There was a moderate but significant shortening of TCRB CDR3s in all four CD4+ subsets of Type 1 diabetes patients.

A note on this clone: Its antigen is not identified.

V was cut by 4 bases and J by 6 bases, with 12 bases left in between. The CDR3 extends over 12 amino acids. Germline V CDR1 and CDR2: GTSNPN, SVGIG (reference sequence). The authors reverse transcribed all of the isolated RNA, so sequencing captured expressed TCRB transcripts. Assay used: immunoSEQ multiplex PCR; TCRdb lists only in-frame clones, some missing. The sample holds 200,000 to 250,000 clones, over 8.5% seen once. The source is a woman under 30 in good health. The V call is TRBV30, the J call TRBJ1-1; D remains ambiguous. Sequenced sample: naive CD4+ T cells from blood. Here the CDR3 reads CAWTQRVAEAFF. Written as DNA, the CDR3 is TGTGCCTGGACCCAACGGGTAGCTGAAGCTTTCTTT.